The next 30 T cell receptor beta chains were all read from a single sample in a study of CD4+ T cells in melanoma. Clones were read by immunoSEQ multiplex PCR, and TCRdb kept only the in-frame ones, dropping some. This table has some 47,000 clones, 85% to 90% appearing once. The specimen sequenced was peripheral blood. These receptors originate from a human donor with melanoma.

The rearrangement uses TRBV27 and TRBJ2-1; D remains ambiguous. Germline-derived CDR1 and CDR2 are MNHEY and SMNVEV (reference sequence). The CDR3 sequence is 15 residues long. The V end lost 2 bases, the J end lost 0 bases, and 8 bases lay between the germline ends. Here the CDR3 DNA reads TGTGCCAGCAGTTTACGGTGGGGCTCCTACAATGAGCAGTTCTTC. Amino acid sequence: CASSLRWGSYNEQFF.

V is TRBV11-1 and J is TRBJ1-1, with D maybe TRBD1 (6 bases). This CDR3 is built from 17 residues. V lost 1 base, J lost 0 bases, and 15 bases lay in between. The germline CDR1 and CDR2 sequences are SGHAT and FQDESV (reference sequence). The CDR3 DNA is TGTGCCAGCAGCTTAGTCTCCGGGACACACATGAACACTGAAGCTTTCTTT. Translated, it gives CASSLVSGTHMNTEAFF.

V and J are TRBV28 and TRBJ2-3; 8 bases fit TRBD1. Trimming removed 4 bases from V and 1 base from J; junction bases left unmatched: 1. CDR3 length: 14 amino acids. CDR1 and CDR2 (germline): MDHEN, SYDVKM. The CDR3 DNA reads TGTGCCAGCAGTTCAGGGGGCCGCACAGATACGCAGTATTTT. Translation: CASSSGGRTDTQYF. The whole variable domain, remainder taken from reference TRBV28 and TRBJ2-3, is DVKVTQSSRYLVKRTGEKVFLECVQDMDHENMFWYRQDPGLGLRLIYFSYDVKMKEKGDIPEGYSVSREKKERFSLILESASTNQTSMYLCASSSGGRTDTQYFGPGTRLTVL.

This chain joins TRBV15 and TRBJ1-6; D gene uncertain. The V and J ends lost 5 bases and 4 bases respectively, with 12 bases between them. In germline, CDR1 is LNHNV, CDR2 YYDKDF (reference sequence). The CDR3 loop spans 15 amino acids. The CDR3 nucleotides read TGTGCCACCAGCCCTCGCGATAGGTATAATTCACCCCTCCACTTT. Translated, it gives CATSPRDRYNSPLHF. Using reference TRBV15 and TRBJ1-6 for the parts outside the CDR3, the full variable domain is DAMVIQNPRYQVTQFGKPVTLSCSQTLNHNVMYWYQQKSSQAPKLLFHYYDKDFNNEADTPDNFQSRRPNTSFCFLDIRSPGLGDTAMYLCATSPRDRYNSPLHFGNGTRLTVT.

The genes are TRBV5-6 and TRBJ2-2; 10 positions match TRBD1. CDR1 SGHDT and CDR2 YYEEEE come from the germline V gene. CDR3 length: 19 residues. V shed 4 bases, J shed 3 bases, and the junction held 15 bases outside the gene matches. The CDR3 protein is CASSGGGTGTGDDTGELFF. The CDR3 DNA reads TGTGCCAGCAGCGGGGGGGGAACCGGGACAGGGGACGACACCGGGGAGCTGTTTTTT.

The gene calls are TRBV9 and TRBJ2-3, with TRBD2 matching 8 bases. The V and J ends lost 0 bases and 6 bases, in that order; junction bases with no gene match: 6. The CDR3 is made up of 15 amino acids. Germline V gives CDR1 SGDLS, CDR2 YYNGEE. The CDR3 nucleotides read TGTGCCAGCAGCGTAGATAGCGGGGCGGAGGATACGCAGTATTTT. It encodes CASSVDSGAEDTQYF.

This chain links TRBV19 with TRBJ2-1; 12 nucleotides line up with TRBD2. Germline V gives CDR1 LNHDA, CDR2 SQIVND (reference sequence). The ends lost 3 bases at V and 8 bases at J; junction bases unmatched: 5. This CDR3 is 15 amino acids long. CDR3 amino acids: CASSMASGGAHEQFF. The CDR3 DNA reads TGTGCCAGTAGTATGGCTAGCGGGGGGGCACATGAGCAGTTCTTC. The full variable domain, its missing parts supplied by reference TRBV19 and TRBJ2-1, is DGGITQSPKYLFRKEGQNVTLSCEQNLNHDAMYWYRQDPGQGLRLIYYSQIVNDFQKGDIAEGYSVSREKKESFPLTVTSAQKNPTAFYLCASSMASGGAHEQFFGPGTRLTVL.

V gene TRBV27 combines with J gene TRBJ2-7; D gene unclear. The ends were cut back, 5 bases at V and 4 bases at J, with 12 bases in the middle. The CDR3 loop spans 13 amino acids. CDR1 is MNHEY and CDR2 is SMNVEV in the germline V gene (reference sequence). The CDR3 bases are TGTGCCAGCAGTGGCACCGAGGATTACGAGCAGTACTTC. Translated, it gives CASSGTEDYEQYF.

This sequence joins TRBV19 and TRBJ2-7; TRBD1 might be the D (6 bases). V was shortened by 1 base and J by 0 bases, with 10 bases between the two germline ends. The germline CDR1 and CDR2 sequences are LNHDA and SQIVND (reference sequence). The CDR3 has 15 amino acids. CDR3: CASSIVTGTSYEQYF. The CDR3 DNA is TGTGCCAGTAGTATAGTCACAGGGACCTCCTACGAGCAGTACTTC.

The J gene is TRBJ2-7, the V gene TRBV11-3, with D possibly being TRBD1 or TRBD2 (5 bases each). Germline CDR1 SGHNT, CDR2 YENEEA. Between the trimmed V and J ends, which lost 3 bases and 3 bases, there was a span of 9 bases. The CDR3 spans 13 residues. For the CDR3, the DNA is TGTGCCAGCAGCTTGGGACCGAACTACGAGCAGTACTTC. This encodes CASSLGPNYEQYF.

J is TRBJ2-5 and V is TRBV5-5; 8 nucleotides match TRBD1. This CDR3 contains 14 residues. Germline lookup yields CDR1 SGHKS and CDR2 YYEKEE (reference sequence). V dropped 6 bases and J dropped 4; count of bases not matched to a gene: 8. CDR3 coding DNA: TGTGCCAGCAACACCGACAGGGGTGGAGAGACCCAGTACTTC. Translating it yields CASNTDRGGETQYF.

The V call is TRBV19, the J call TRBJ1-1; weak D call: TRBD1 (5 bases). V was clipped by 5 bases and J by 4 bases, with 11 bases between them. The CDR3 is made up of 13 amino acids. Germline CDR1 reads LNHDA; CDR2 reads SQIVND (reference sequence). The CDR3 reads CASSLQGGTEAFF. The CDR3 DNA is TGTGCCAGTAGTCTCCAGGGTGGCACTGAAGCTTTCTTT.

The CDR3 is CASSIAIEVGYTF. Written as DNA, the CDR3 is TGTGCCAGCAGTATCGCTATAGAAGTTGGCTACACCTTC. The chain couples TRBV7-8 to TRBJ1-2; D uncertain. V was cut by 6 bases and J by 7 bases, with 15 bases left in between. The germline V gene has CDR1 SGHVS and CDR2 FQNEAQ. The CDR3 consists of 13 residues.

This chain links TRBV28 with TRBJ2-7; D remains unclear. Germline CDR1 is MDHEN and CDR2 is SYDVKM. Trimming removed 1 base from V and 7 bases from J, with 5 bases in between. The CDR3 contains 11 residues. The CDR3 region is CASSLFREQYF. CDR3 nucleotide sequence: TGTGCCAGCAGTTTATTTCGGGAGCAGTACTTC.

The genes are TRBV9 and TRBJ2-2; D is ambiguous. Between the trimmed V and J ends, which lost 0 bases and 8 bases, there was a span of 2 bases. The CDR3 is made up of 11 amino acids. Germline values: CDR1 SGDLS, CDR2 YYNGEE. As DNA, the CDR3 is TGTGCCAGCAGCGTAGCTGGGGAGCTGTTTTTT. It codes for CASSVAGELFF.

The rearrangement uses TRBV10-1 and TRBJ2-5; no clear D. Trimming removed 5 bases from V and 2 bases from J, with 21 bases in between. Germline V gene sequence: CDR1 WNHNN, CDR2 SYGVQD (reference sequence). The CDR3 consists of 17 residues. This CDR3 is CASSRQWQEIMQETQYF. The CDR3 DNA reads TGCGCCAGCAGTCGTCAGTGGCAGGAGATTATGCAAGAGACCCAGTACTTC.

The chain links TRBV27 to TRBJ1-6; maybe TRBD1 (5 bases). Germline loops: CDR1 MNHEY, CDR2 SMNVEV (reference sequence). This CDR3 spans 13 amino acids. The V gene lost 8 bases and the J gene lost 10 bases, with 15 bases spanning the gap. DNA of the CDR3: TGTGCCAGCGCCGGGGCAGGGAGATCACCCCTCCACTTT. Residues: CASAGAGRSPLHF.

This chain links TRBV4-1 with TRBJ2-7, with TRBD2 as a possible D gene (7 bases). V was clipped by 1 base and J by 6 bases, with 13 bases between them. CDR3 length equals 14 residues. From germline, CDR1 is MGHRA and CDR2 YSYEKL. The CDR3: CASSQGGGGGEQYF. For the CDR3, the DNA is TGCGCCAGCAGCCAAGGGGGCGGGGGCGGCGAGCAGTACTTC.

V is TRBV4-3 and J is TRBJ1-1; D is uncertain. V gave up 1 base and J gave up 5 bases, with 14 bases separating them. Per germline, CDR1 LGHNA and CDR2 YSLEER. The CDR3 is 15 amino acids. The CDR3 DNA follows: TGCGCCAGCAGCCAAGGTCCGGGAACGGTTACTGAAGCTTTCTTT. Its translation is CASSQGPGTVTEAFF.

This clone appeared a few times. The chain carries TRBV9 and TRBJ1-6, with D possibly TRBD1 on 5 matching bases. The CDR3 totals 14 residues. Trimming pared 5 bases from V and 4 bases from J, leaving 10 bases between. CDR1 is SGDLS, CDR2 YYNGEE, per germline. The CDR3 nucleotides are TGTGCCAGCAGTGCGGACATTTATAATTCACCCCTCCACTTT. Its protein product is CASSADIYNSPLHF.

This clone was counted once. The chain couples TRBV4-1 to TRBJ1-4; D ambiguous. Germline CDR1 reads MGHRA; CDR2 reads YSYEKL. V was clipped by 0 bases and J by 3 bases, with 11 bases between them. The length of the CDR3 is 16 residues. The CDR3 sequence: CASSQDGGSANEKLFF. Written as DNA, the CDR3 is TGCGCCAGCAGCCAAGATGGAGGATCCGCTAATGAAAAACTGTTTTTT.

This chain links TRBV19 with TRBJ1-2; 10 bases line up with TRBD1. V lost 5 bases and J lost 8; bases outside the gene matches: 8. Per the germline V gene, CDR1 is LNHDA and CDR2 is SQIVND (reference sequence). The CDR3 length is 14 residues. The CDR3 nucleotides read TGTGCCAGTAGTGGCCGGGACAGGGGTTACGGCTACACCTTC. Amino acids: CASSGRDRGYGYTF.

In its sample, this clone was seen a few times. This chain joins TRBV2 and TRBJ2-7; TRBD2 matches 8 bases. With V trimmed by 4 bases and J by 6 bases, 2 bases remained unmatched. The CDR3 contains 12 residues. CDR1 is SNHLY and CDR2 is FYNNEI in the germline V gene. CDR3 loop: CASSGSGGEQYF. The CDR3 DNA sequence: TGTGCCAGCAGTGGCAGCGGGGGCGAGCAGTACTTC.

The chain links TRBV28 to TRBJ1-5, with 8 bases that match TRBD1. J lost 5 bases, V lost 5 bases, and 5 bases had no gene match. CDR1 and CDR2 (germline): MDHEN, SYDVKM. CDR3 length: 14 amino acids. Here the CDR3 DNA reads TGTGCCAGCAGTAACGACAGGGGCCATCAGCCCCAGCATTTT. Its protein is CASSNDRGHQPQHF. The full variable domain, with the rest looked up from reference TRBV28 and TRBJ1-5, is DVKVTQSSRYLVKRTGEKVFLECVQDMDHENMFWYRQDPGLGLRLIYFSYDVKMKEKGDIPEGYSVSREKKERFSLILESASTNQTSMYLCASSNDRGHQPQHFGDGTRLSIL.

J is TRBJ2-1 and V is TRBV19, with D possibly being TRBD2 (6 bases). Trimming stripped 0 bases from V and 12 bases from J, with 12 bases between. The CDR3 runs to 13 residues. Germline V gives CDR1 LNHDA, CDR2 SQIVND (reference sequence). The CDR3 nucleotides read TGTGCCAGTAGTATAGACCTCGCCGGGGGGCAGTTCTTC. Its translation: CASSIDLAGGQFF.

As concerns this clone: Other DNA sequences in the sample encode the same CDR3. The chain couples TRBV19 to TRBJ1-1; D is ambiguous. The CDR3 contains 14 residues. The V and J ends lost 3 bases and 1 base respectively, with 9 bases between them. In germline, CDR1 is LNHDA, CDR2 SQIVND (reference sequence). CDR3 coding DNA: TGTGCCAGTAGTATTCATCAGAAGAACACTGAAGCTTTCTTT. It is translated as CASSIHQKNTEAFF.

This clone has a handful of counts. V is TRBV19 and J is TRBJ2-7, with no clear D. The CDR3 covers 12 residues. V was pared by 1 base and J by 4 bases, with 5 bases between. Germline V lookup: CDR1 LNHDA, CDR2 SQIVND (reference sequence). CDR3 amino acids: CASSIAGYEQYF. CDR3 DNA sequence: TGTGCCAGTAGTATAGCCGGATACGAGCAGTACTTC.

The chain combines TRBV30 with TRBJ1-5; a weak D match, TRBD1 (5 bases). The germline V and J ends were trimmed by 1 base and 5 bases, with 12 bases remaining between them. The CDR3 loop spans 14 amino acids. In germline, CDR1 is GTSNPN, CDR2 SVGIG (reference sequence). DNA for the CDR3: TGTGCCTGGAGTGAACAGGCACGGTATCAGCCCCAGCATTTT. It yields the protein CAWSEQARYQPQHF.

CDR3 DNA sequence: TGTGCCAGCAGTCTGGGGGCAGGGGTTTCGGAGACCCAGTACTTC. Translating it yields CASSLGAGVSETQYF. The genes are TRBV28 and TRBJ2-5; a possible D gene is TRBD1 (6 bases). The CDR3 loop spans 15 amino acids. V was cut by 5 bases and J by 5 bases, with 18 bases left in between. Looked up from germline, CDR1 is MDHEN and CDR2 is SYDVKM.

J is TRBJ1-2 and V is TRBV5-1, with D perhaps TRBD1 (5 bases). The V and J ends lost 4 bases and 7 bases respectively, with 14 bases between them. The length of the CDR3 is 13 residues. Germline loops: CDR1 SGHRS, CDR2 YFSETQ. The CDR3 here is CASSPGGGRGYTF. In DNA form, the CDR3 reads TGCGCCAGCAGCCCTGGGGGGGGTCGTGGCTACACCTTC.